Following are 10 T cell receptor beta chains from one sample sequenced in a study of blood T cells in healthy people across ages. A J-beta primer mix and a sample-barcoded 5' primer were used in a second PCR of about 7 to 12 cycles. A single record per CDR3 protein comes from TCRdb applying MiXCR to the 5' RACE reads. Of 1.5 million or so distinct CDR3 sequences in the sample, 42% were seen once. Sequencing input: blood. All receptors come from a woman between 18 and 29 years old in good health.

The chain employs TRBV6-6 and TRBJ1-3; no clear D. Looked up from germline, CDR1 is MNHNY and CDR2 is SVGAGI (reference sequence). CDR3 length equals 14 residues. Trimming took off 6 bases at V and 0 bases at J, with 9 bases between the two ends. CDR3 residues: CASSMINSGNTIYF. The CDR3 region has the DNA TGTGCCAGCAGCATGATTAACTCTGGAAACACCATATATTTT.

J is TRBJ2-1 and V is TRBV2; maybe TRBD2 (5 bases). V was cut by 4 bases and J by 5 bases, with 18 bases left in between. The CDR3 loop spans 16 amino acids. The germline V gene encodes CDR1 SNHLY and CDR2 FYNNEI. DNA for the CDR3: TGTGCCAGCAGTGGGAATAGGAGGACTGTAAACAATGAGCAGTTCTTC. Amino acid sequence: CASSGNRRTVNNEQFF.

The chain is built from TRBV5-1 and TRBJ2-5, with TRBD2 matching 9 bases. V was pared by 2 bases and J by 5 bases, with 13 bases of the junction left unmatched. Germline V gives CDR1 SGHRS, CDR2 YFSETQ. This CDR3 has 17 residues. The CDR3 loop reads CASSLSSGNSFRETQYF. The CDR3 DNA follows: TGCGCCAGCAGCTTATCTAGCGGGAATTCCTTTCGGGAGACCCAGTACTTC.

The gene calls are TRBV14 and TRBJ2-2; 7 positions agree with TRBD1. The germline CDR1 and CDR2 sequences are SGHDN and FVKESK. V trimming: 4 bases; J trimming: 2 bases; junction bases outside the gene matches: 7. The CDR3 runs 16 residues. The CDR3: CASSRLDRFNTGELFF. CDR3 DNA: TGTGCCAGCAGCCGGTTGGACAGGTTTAACACCGGGGAGCTGTTTTTT.

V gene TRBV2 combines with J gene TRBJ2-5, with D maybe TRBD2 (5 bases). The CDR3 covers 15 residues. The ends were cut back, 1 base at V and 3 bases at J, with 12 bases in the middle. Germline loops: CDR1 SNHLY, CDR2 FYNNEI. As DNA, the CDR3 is TGTGCCAGCAGTGAAGGCCGGGGAGAGGAAGAGACCCAGTACTTC. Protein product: CASSEGRGEEETQYF.

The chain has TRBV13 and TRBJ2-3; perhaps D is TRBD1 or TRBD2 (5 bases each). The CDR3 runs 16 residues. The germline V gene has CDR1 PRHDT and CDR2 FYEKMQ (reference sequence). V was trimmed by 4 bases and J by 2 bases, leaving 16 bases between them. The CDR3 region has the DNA TGTGCCAGCAGCTCCCGTATGAGGGGTGACACAGATACGCAGTATTTT. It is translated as CASSSRMRGDTDTQYF.

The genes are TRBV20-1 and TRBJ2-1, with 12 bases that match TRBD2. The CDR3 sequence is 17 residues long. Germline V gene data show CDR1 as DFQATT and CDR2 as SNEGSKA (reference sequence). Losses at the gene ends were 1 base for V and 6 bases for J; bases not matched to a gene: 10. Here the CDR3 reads CSARGTSGRFEGNEQFF. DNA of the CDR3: TGCAGTGCTAGAGGAACTAGCGGGAGGTTCGAGGGCAATGAGCAGTTCTTC.

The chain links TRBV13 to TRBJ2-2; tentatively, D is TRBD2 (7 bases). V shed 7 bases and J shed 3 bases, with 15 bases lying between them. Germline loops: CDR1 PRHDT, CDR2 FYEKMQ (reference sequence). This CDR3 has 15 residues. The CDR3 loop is CASIRGGGDTGELFF. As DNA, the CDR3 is TGTGCCAGCATCAGAGGGGGGGGGGACACCGGGGAGCTGTTTTTT.

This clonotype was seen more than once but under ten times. For the CDR3, the DNA is TGTGCCAGCAGTGACCCGGCCTCCTACGAGCAGTACTTC. Amino acids: CASSDPASYEQYF. This rearrangement joins TRBV25-1 to TRBJ2-7; D is uncertain. CDR1 is MGHDK, CDR2 SYGVNS, per germline. V was cut by 3 bases and J by 0 bases, with 6 bases left in between. The CDR3 runs to 13 residues.

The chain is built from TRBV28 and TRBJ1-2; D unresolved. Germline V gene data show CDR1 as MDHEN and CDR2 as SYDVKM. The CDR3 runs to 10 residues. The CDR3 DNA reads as TGTGCTAGGGCCGCGGGCGGCTACACCTTC. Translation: CARAAGGYTF.